This T cell receptor beta chain was found in a study of CD8 T cells in ankylosing spondylitis. Study-wide results and limits: One TCR beta motif, made up of eight or nine highly homologous variants, appeared characteristic of ankylosing spondylitis blood. Certain motif variants had earlier been reported in reactive arthritis synovial fluid and blood.

This clonotype was seen more than once but under ten times. The antigen remains undetermined. From the 5' RACE reads, TCRdb called clonotypes with MiXCR, one entry per CDR3 protein. The data show about 510,000 distinct CDR3 sequences, under 5.5% seen once. This CDR3 has 15 amino acids. J was trimmed by 6 bases and V by 5 bases; bases with no gene match: 4. The source material was blood, either unsorted or a sorted T cell fraction (not recorded which). V usage is TRBV12-3 or TRBV12-4 and J usage is TRBJ2-5; TRBD2 agrees at 15 bases. The source of this sequence is a male donor with ankylosing spondylitis. The CDR3 nucleotides are TGTGCCAGCAGTCCCGGGACTAGCGGGAGGCAGACCCAGTACTTC. Its protein is CASSPGTSGRQTQYF.